The clone carrying this T cell receptor (beta chain) was recorded many times. Its antigen is not known. CDR3 regions were amplified by Arm-PCR using iRepertoire HTBI primers to build TCR beta libraries. TCRdb passed the multiplex PCR reads through MiXCR, listing each CDR3 protein once. The data contain fewer than 550,000 distinct CDR3 sequences, 20% to 25% of them seen just once; the ten biggest clones take up less than 9%. The sample comes from a study of regulatory T cells in long-lasting Graves disease. This CDR3 spans 14 amino acids. V shed 7 bases and J shed 4 bases, with 15 bases lying between them. The germline gives CDR1 KGHDR, CDR2 SFDVKD. Time point denoted: persistent/refractory GD, antithyroid drugs over 5 years with positive TRAb. Making the TCR library involved RNA that had been extracted from PBMCs. Patients with Graves' disease were diagnosed by American Thyroid Association guidelines.

Findings of the study overall: With persistent disease, TRBV28, TRBJ1-2 and TRBJ2-5 were the favored segments.

The TCR sequence derives from a female donor with Graves disease. The specimen was peripheral blood mononuclear cells (PBMCs), collected when the disease was refractory, from a patient treated with antithyroid drugs. The chain is built from TRBV24-1 and TRBJ1-2; D might be TRBD1 (5 bases). The CDR3 nucleotides read TGTGCCACCAGCCCAACAGCCGGGGGCTATGGCTACACCTTC. It specifies CATSPTAGGYGYTF.